The T cell receptor beta chain under discussion was sequenced for a study of T cell repertoires in chronic hepatitis B (dated by TCRdb to the late 2010s). Reading from cysteine to phenylalanine, the CDR3 counts 17 amino acids. The sequence is cut down to CDR3 DNA, 51 bases in frame from base 1. Via the germline V gene, CDR1 is SGHVS and CDR2 FQNEAQ. V gives up 6 bases and J gives up 4 bases, and the segment between their germline ends measures 22 bases. The library was obtained by the immunoSEQ multiplex PCR assay. This immuneACCESS table, as held by TCRdb, lists in-frame sequences with V and J called but not all clones. Of the missing ones, under half trace to an unresolved V gene in checked studies; the others have no known cause. Present in this sample are around 660 clones, around 86% of which were seen just once. The top ten clones comprise under 6% of the sample. As for this clone: Its antigen remains undetermined. Per-nucleotide qualities are absent, and no much larger clonotype sits a single base away.

Material: total CD8+ T cells from PBMCs. The chain joins TRBV7-8 to TRBJ2-1, and possibly TRBD2, on 6 matching bases. The TCR was taken from a human donor with chronic hepatitis B virus infection. The nucleotides are TGTGCCAGCAGTTCGGGGCCGAAATGGACTACATACAATGAGCAGTTCTTC. This gives the protein CASSSGPKWTTYNEQFF.